The 20 T cell receptor beta chains below all came from one sample that was sequenced in a study of OX40 agonist ivuxolimab in advanced cancers. Measured with immunoSEQ multiplex PCR; TCRdb has only the in-frame clones, and not every one. The profile covers fewer than 30,000 clones, with around 86% appearing a single time and approximately 19% taken by the ten largest. The sample here was CD4+ or CD8+ T cells sorted from blood, taken in a trial of the OX40 agonist ivuxolimab. The source is an adult with an advanced solid tumor such as melanoma, head and neck, liver or kidney cancer.

The chain employs TRBV28 and TRBJ2-1, with no clear D. CDR3 length equals 14 residues. V lost 7 bases and J lost 4, with 14 bases in between. Germline V gene lookup returns CDR1 MDHEN and CDR2 SYDVKM. Here the CDR3 reads CASTPLDPYNEQFF. The DNA for the CDR3 is TGTGCCAGCACCCCACTGGACCCATACAATGAGCAGTTCTTC.

V usage is TRBV7-9 and J usage is TRBJ2-3; D remains unclear. CDR1 is SEHNR, CDR2 FQNEAQ, per germline (reference sequence). V was cut by 0 bases and J by 5 bases, with 12 bases left in between. The CDR3 length is 15 residues. CDR3 nucleotide sequence: TGTGCCAGCAGCTTAGCGCTGGGGTGGGGAGATACGCAGTATTTT. It translates to CASSLALGWGDTQYF.

Written as DNA, the CDR3 is TGTGCCAGCAAAGGAGATACGCAGTATTTT. This translates into CASKGDTQYF. The rearrangement links TRBV7-9 to TRBJ2-3; D call uncertain. V was clipped by 7 bases and J by 5 bases, with 4 bases between them. From germline, CDR1 is SEHNR and CDR2 FQNEAQ (reference sequence). The length of the CDR3 is 10 residues.

The chain uses TRBV7-2 and TRBJ2-7, with unresolved D. The V gene's germline CDR1 is SGHTA and CDR2 FQGNSA. This CDR3 has 13 amino acids. Trimming removed 5 bases at V and 0 bases at J, with 8 bases between. The CDR3 loop reads CASSRPSSYEQYF. The CDR3 nucleotides are TGTGCCAGCAGCCGGCCAAGCTCCTACGAGCAGTACTTC.

The gene calls are TRBV15 and TRBJ2-3, with D possibly matching TRBD2 (6 bases). Trimming stripped 5 bases from V and 3 bases from J, with 12 bases between. CDR1 is LNHNV and CDR2 is YYDKDF in the germline V gene (reference sequence). This CDR3 is 14 amino acids long. As DNA, the CDR3 is TGTGCCACCAGCGCCCATGCGGGAACAGATACGCAGTATTTT. The encoded protein is CATSAHAGTDTQYF. Full variable domain (missing parts from reference TRBV15 and TRBJ2-3): DAMVIQNPRYQVTQFGKPVTLSCSQTLNHNVMYWYQQKSSQAPKLLFHYYDKDFNNEADTPDNFQSRRPNTSFCFLDIRSPGLGDTAMYLCATSAHAGTDTQYFGPGTRLTVL.

The CDR3 reads CASSSLDRGVTEAFF. Here the CDR3 DNA reads TGTGCCAGCAGTTCGTTGGACAGGGGGGTCACTGAAGCTTTCTTT. The rearrangement joins TRBV28 to TRBJ1-1; TRBD1 aligns across 10 bases. Germline CDR1 MDHEN, CDR2 SYDVKM. Germline trimming cut 4 bases from V and 4 bases from J; bases unmatched to any gene: 6. CDR3 length: 15 amino acids.

The chain is built from TRBV5-1 and TRBJ2-1; TRBD2 matches 10 bases. The trim removed 4 bases at V and 1 base at J, leaving 17 bases unmatched. This CDR3 is built from 20 residues. From germline, CDR1 is SGHRS and CDR2 YFSETQ. CDR3 DNA: TGCGCCAGCAGCCTCATGTTCACTAGCGGGACTGTCGGGTCCTACAATGAGCAGTTCTTC. Encoded protein: CASSLMFTSGTVGSYNEQFF.

The CDR3 DNA sequence: TGTGCCAGCAGCAACATCGGGGACTATGGCTACACCTTC. It encodes CASSNIGDYGYTF. The J gene is TRBJ1-2, the V gene TRBV6-5; D gene ambiguous. Germline CDR1 MNHEY, CDR2 SVGAGI. This CDR3 has 13 residues. The germline V and J ends were trimmed by 6 bases and 3 bases, with 11 bases remaining between them.

This chain connects TRBV28 to TRBJ1-6, with 8 bases matching TRBD1. The length of the CDR3 is 14 residues. Germline CDR1 MDHEN, CDR2 SYDVKM. V lost 6 bases, J lost 8 bases, and 6 bases stayed unmatched. The CDR3 protein is CASSTDRGHSPLHF. CDR3 in DNA: TGTGCCAGCAGCACAGACAGGGGACATTCACCCCTCCACTTT. Full variable domain (remainder filled in from reference TRBV28 and TRBJ1-6): DVKVTQSSRYLVKRTGEKVFLECVQDMDHENMFWYRQDPGLGLRLIYFSYDVKMKEKGDIPEGYSVSREKKERFSLILESASTNQTSMYLCASSTDRGHSPLHFGNGTRLTVT.

The chain uses TRBV7-9 and TRBJ2-7; D unresolved. V was shortened by 5 bases and J by 5 bases, with 7 bases between the two germline ends. The CDR3 has 11 amino acids. Germline V lookup: CDR1 SEHNR, CDR2 FQNEAQ (reference sequence). DNA of the CDR3: TGTGCCAGCAGCCTTGGGAACGAGCAGTACTTC. Amino acid sequence: CASSLGNEQYF.

This rearrangement joins TRBV30 to TRBJ1-2, with 8 bases fitting TRBD1. The CDR3 sequence is 15 residues long. V trimming: 4 bases; J trimming: 3 bases; junction bases outside the gene matches: 10. Germline V CDR1 and CDR2: GTSNPN, SVGIG (reference sequence). In nucleotides, the CDR3 is TGTGCCTGGACCGGGACAGGACATAGGGACTATGGCTACACCTTC. This codes for CAWTGTGHRDYGYTF.

The chain combines TRBV14 with TRBJ2-3; TRBD2 agrees at 9 bases. Germline V gene sequence: CDR1 SGHDN, CDR2 FVKESK. The length of the CDR3 is 17 residues. V lost 0 bases, J lost 2 bases, and 6 bases stayed unmatched. The CDR3 region has the DNA TGTGCCAGCAGCCAAGAAAGCGGGAGGCGCCTCACAGATACGCAGTATTTT. Its translation is CASSQESGRRLTDTQYF.

This chain connects TRBV28 to TRBJ2-3; D is possibly TRBD1 or TRBD2 (5 bases each). Trimming cost V 3 bases and J 2 bases, with 15 bases left between them. The CDR3 has 16 amino acids. Per germline, CDR1 MDHEN and CDR2 SYDVKM. The CDR3 region is CASSFFGGPFTDTQYF. The CDR3 bases are TGTGCCAGCAGTTTCTTTGGGGGTCCTTTCACAGATACGCAGTATTTT.

The V gene is TRBV15, the J gene TRBJ2-1; 9 bases match TRBD2. V was pared by 2 bases and J by 9 bases, with 8 bases of the junction left unmatched. CDR3 length equals 15 residues. CDR1 and CDR2 from the germline V gene are LNHNV and YYDKDF (reference sequence). The CDR3 loop is CATSRRGLAFGEQFF. Written as DNA, the CDR3 is TGTGCCACCAGCAGAAGGGGACTAGCTTTCGGTGAGCAGTTCTTC.

The genes are TRBV27 and TRBJ1-6; tentatively, D is TRBD1 (5 bases). CDR1 is MNHEY, CDR2 SMNVEV, per germline (reference sequence). There are 14 residues in the CDR3. Trimming took off 2 bases at V and 6 bases at J, with 8 bases between the two ends. The CDR3 region is CASSLIGGNSPLHF. Here the CDR3 DNA reads TGTGCCAGCAGTTTAATCGGGGGTAATTCACCCCTCCACTTT.

The chain uses TRBV6-5 and TRBJ2-1; perhaps TRBD2 as D (5 bases). V lost 0 bases, J lost 7 bases, and 16 bases lay in between. Per the germline V gene, CDR1 is MNHEY and CDR2 is SVGAGI. The CDR3 length is 16 residues. CDR3 DNA: TGTGCCAGCAGTTACTCGAGTTCGGGGTCCATAAATGAGCAGTTCTTC. Protein product: CASSYSSSGSINEQFF.

CDR3 sequence (DNA): TGTGCCAGCAGTTTAGACAGGGGGCATGGCTACACCTTC. Amino acid sequence: CASSLDRGHGYTF. The rearrangement joins TRBV27 to TRBJ1-2; 10 positions agree with TRBD1. With 2 bases clipped from V and 6 bases from J, the junction kept 0 bases outside the gene matches. The CDR3 length is 13 residues. The germline CDR1 and CDR2 sequences are MNHEY and SMNVEV (reference sequence).

The genes are TRBV28 and TRBJ1-1, with unresolved D. The CDR3 extends over 15 amino acids. V was trimmed by 3 bases and J by 4 bases, leaving 15 bases between them. Germline V gives CDR1 MDHEN, CDR2 SYDVKM. The CDR3 DNA follows: TGTGCCAGCAGTTTTTGGGAGGGCGGTGGCACTGAAGCTTTCTTT. Its protein product is CASSFWEGGGTEAFF.

This chain connects TRBV9 to TRBJ2-5; D is uncertain. The CDR3 totals 13 residues. V was pared by 3 bases and J by 4 bases, with 10 bases between. Germline CDR1 is SGDLS and CDR2 is YYNGEE. In nucleotides, the CDR3 is TGTGCCAGCAGCGAACCGGGCGTAGAGACCCAGTACTTC. This translates into CASSEPGVETQYF.

CDR3 bases: TGTGCCAGCAGTTTAGGGACAGGGGGCCTAGATACGCAGTATTTT. Translating gives CASSLGTGGLDTQYF. The chain uses TRBV28 and TRBJ2-3, with 12 bases lining up with TRBD1. The CDR3 covers 15 residues. Germline V CDR1 and CDR2: MDHEN, SYDVKM. The V gene end was trimmed by 2 bases and the J gene end by 5 bases; junction bases not matched to a gene: 2.